This T cell receptor beta chain derives from a study of blood T cell repertoires in COVID-19. For the study at large: The study drew acute and convalescent COVID-19 samples from the United States, Italy and Spain. Sample material is recorded as cDNA or gDNA derived from T cells, B-cell-depleted T cells, or PBMCs.

Here immunoSEQ multiplex PCR was the method, and the copy in TCRdb shows in-frame clones only, minus some. In the table there are around 170,000 clones, roughly four fifths of which are singletons. This TCR derives from a man aged 25-45 years with active or convalescent COVID-19. The material sequenced was peripheral blood.

The CDR3 DNA follows: TGCGCCAGCACTCCCGGCTCGGGTAGCTACACCTTC. Translation gives CASTPGSGSYTF. The chain links TRBV5-1 to TRBJ1-2; D not certain. CDR1 is SGHRS and CDR2 is YFSETQ in the germline V gene. This CDR3 region has 12 residues. V was pared by 6 bases and J by 9 bases, with 15 bases between.